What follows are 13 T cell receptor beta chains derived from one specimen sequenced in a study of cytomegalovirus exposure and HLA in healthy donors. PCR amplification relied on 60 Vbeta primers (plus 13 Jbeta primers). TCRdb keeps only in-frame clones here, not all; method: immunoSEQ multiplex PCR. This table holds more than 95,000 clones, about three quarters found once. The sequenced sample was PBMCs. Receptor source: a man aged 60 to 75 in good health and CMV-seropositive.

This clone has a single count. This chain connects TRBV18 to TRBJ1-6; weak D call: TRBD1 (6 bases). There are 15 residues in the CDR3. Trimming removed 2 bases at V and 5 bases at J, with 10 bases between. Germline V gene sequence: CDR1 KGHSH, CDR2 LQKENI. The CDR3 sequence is CASSPGAGDNSPLHF. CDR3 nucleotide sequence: TGTGCCAGCTCACCAGGGGCAGGGGATAATTCACCCCTCCACTTT.

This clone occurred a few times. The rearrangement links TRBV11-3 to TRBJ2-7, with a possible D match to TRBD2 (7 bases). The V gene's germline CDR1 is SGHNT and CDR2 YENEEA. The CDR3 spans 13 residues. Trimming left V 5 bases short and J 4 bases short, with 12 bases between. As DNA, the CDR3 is TGTGCCAGCAGCCCGCGGGGGCAGTACGAGCAGTACTTC. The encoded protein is CASSPRGQYEQYF.

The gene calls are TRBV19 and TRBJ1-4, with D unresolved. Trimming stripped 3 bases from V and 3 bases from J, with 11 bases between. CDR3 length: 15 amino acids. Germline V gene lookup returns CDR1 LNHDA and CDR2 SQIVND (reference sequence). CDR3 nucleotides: TGTGCCAGTAGTATTACGGCGGCAGCTAATGAAAAACTGTTTTTT. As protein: CASSITAAANEKLFF.

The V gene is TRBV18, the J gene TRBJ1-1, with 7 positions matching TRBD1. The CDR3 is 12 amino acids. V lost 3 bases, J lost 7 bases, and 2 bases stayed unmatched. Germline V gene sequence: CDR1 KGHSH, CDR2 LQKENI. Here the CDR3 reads CASSPGTDEAFF. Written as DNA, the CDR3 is TGTGCCAGCTCACCCGGGACAGATGAAGCTTTCTTT. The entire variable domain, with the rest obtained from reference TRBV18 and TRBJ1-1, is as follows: NAGVMQNPRHLVRRRGQEARLRCSPMKGHSHVYWYRQLPEEGLKFMVYLQKENIIDESGMPKERFSAEFPKEGPSILRIQQVVRGDSAAYFCASSPGTDEAFFGQGTRLTVV.

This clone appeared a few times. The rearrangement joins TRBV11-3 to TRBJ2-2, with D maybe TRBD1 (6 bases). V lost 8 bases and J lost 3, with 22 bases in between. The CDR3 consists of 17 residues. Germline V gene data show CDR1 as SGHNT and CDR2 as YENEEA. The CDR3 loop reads CASQAPVGRGDTGELFF. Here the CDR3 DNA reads TGTGCCAGCCAAGCCCCAGTCGGCAGGGGAGACACCGGGGAGCTGTTTTTT.

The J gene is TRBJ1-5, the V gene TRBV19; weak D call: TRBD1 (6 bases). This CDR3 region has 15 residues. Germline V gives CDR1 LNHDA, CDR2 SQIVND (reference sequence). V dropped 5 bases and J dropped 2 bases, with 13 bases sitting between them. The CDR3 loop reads CASSAQGLGNQPQHF. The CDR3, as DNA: TGTGCCAGTAGTGCACAGGGTCTCGGCAATCAGCCCCAGCATTTT.

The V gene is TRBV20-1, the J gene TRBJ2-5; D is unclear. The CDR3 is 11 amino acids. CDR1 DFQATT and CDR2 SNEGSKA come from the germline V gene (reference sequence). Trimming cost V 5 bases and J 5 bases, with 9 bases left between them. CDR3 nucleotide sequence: TGCAGTGCTGTTGGGCTGGAGACCCAGTACTTC. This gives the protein CSAVGLETQYF.

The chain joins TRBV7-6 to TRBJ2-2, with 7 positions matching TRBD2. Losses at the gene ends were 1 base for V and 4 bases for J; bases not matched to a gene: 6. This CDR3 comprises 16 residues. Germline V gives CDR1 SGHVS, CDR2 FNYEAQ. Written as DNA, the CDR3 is TGTGCCAGCAGCTTAGATGGGGGGGTCGCCACCGGGGAGCTGTTTTTT. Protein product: CASSLDGGVATGELFF.

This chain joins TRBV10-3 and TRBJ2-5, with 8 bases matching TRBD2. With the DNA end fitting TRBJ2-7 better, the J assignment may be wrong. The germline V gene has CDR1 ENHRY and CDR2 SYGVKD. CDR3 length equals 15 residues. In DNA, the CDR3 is TGTGCCATCAGTGAAGCCGGGGGGGTACGTAGCGAGCAGTACTTC. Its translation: CAISEAGGVRSEQYF.

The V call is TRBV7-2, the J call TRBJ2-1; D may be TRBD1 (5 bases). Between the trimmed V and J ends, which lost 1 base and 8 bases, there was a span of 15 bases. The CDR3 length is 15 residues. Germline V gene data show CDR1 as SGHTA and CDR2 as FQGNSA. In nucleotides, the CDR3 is TGTGCCAGCAGCTTAGGTAGGGGCCTAGGGGATGAGCAGTTCTTC. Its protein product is CASSLGRGLGDEQFF.

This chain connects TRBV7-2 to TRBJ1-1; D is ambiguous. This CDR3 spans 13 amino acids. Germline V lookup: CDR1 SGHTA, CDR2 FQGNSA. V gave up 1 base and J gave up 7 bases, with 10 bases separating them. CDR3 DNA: TGTGCCAGCAGCTTAGAGGGAGCCTTTGAAGCTTTCTTT. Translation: CASSLEGAFEAFF.

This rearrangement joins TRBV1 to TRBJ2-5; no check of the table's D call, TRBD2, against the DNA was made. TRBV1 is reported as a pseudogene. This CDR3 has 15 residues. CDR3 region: CTSSLSPGGGETQYF. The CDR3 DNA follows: TGCACCAGCAGCCTTAGCCCGGGCGGGGGGGAGACCCAGTACTTC.

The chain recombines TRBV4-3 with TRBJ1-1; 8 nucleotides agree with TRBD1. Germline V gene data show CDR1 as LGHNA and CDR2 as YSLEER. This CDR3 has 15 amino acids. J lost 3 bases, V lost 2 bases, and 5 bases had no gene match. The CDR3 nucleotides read TGCGCCAGCAGCCAACCGGGACAGGCGGACACTGAAGCTTTCTTT. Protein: CASSQPGQADTEAFF.